These T cell receptor beta chains were read from a single sample in a study of naive and memory T cell subsets. TCRdb reanalysed the 5' RACE reads using MiXCR and keeps one entry per CDR3 protein. In the table there are about 59,000 distinct CDR3 sequences, approximately 8% of which are singletons. Receptors originate from a female donor in good health. CDR3s include the opening cysteine and the closing phenylalanine or tryptophan. D genes are given only for firm matches. Rows give clone size only sometimes, using once, few, many, or a class for an expanded clone.

j_gene: TRBJ1-1; v_gene: TRBV6-4; d_gene: .; abundance: many; len: 13; CDR3nt: TGTGCCAGCAGTGACAGGGAGAACACTGAAGCTTTCTTT; CDR3aa: CASSDRENTEAFF
j_gene: TRBJ1-6; v_gene: TRBV28; d_gene: TRBD1; abundance: many; len: 14; CDR3nt: TGTGCCAGCGGACAGGGGGCGAAGGTTTCACCCCTCCACTTT; CDR3aa: CASGQGAKVSPLHF
j_gene: TRBJ1-6; v_gene: TRBV5-1; d_gene: .; abundance: many; len: 12; CDR3nt: TGCGCCAGCAGCTTAGGAGGGTCACCCCTCCACTTT; CDR3aa: CASSLGGSPLHF
j_gene: TRBJ2-5; v_gene: TRBV24-1; d_gene: TRBD1; abundance: few; len: 16; CDR3nt: TGTGCCACCAGTGATTTTGCGGACAGGGGGCTGGAGACCCAGTACTTC; CDR3aa: CATSDFADRGLETQYF
j_gene: TRBJ1-4; v_gene: TRBV19; d_gene: .; abundance: .; len: 14; CDR3nt: TGTGCCAGTAGTATGAGGTCAGAATCTGAAAAACTGTTTTTT; CDR3aa: CASSMRSESEKLFF
j_gene: TRBJ2-1; v_gene: TRBV10-3; d_gene: TRBD2; abundance: .; len: 16; CDR3nt: TGTGCCATCAGTGACCACTCGCGGGGGGGTTACAATGAGCAGTTCTTC; CDR3aa: CAISDHSRGGYNEQFF
j_gene: TRBJ2-5; v_gene: TRBV29-1; d_gene: TRBD1; abundance: medium-sized; len: 13; CDR3nt: TGCAGCGCCGGACAGGGGGCTGGTAAGACCCAGTACTTC; CDR3aa: CSAGQGAGKTQYF
j_gene: TRBJ1-5; v_gene: TRBV30; d_gene: .; abundance: few; len: 15; CDR3nt: TGTGCCTGGAGTGTAACGGGGTTCGCCAATCAGCCCCAGCATTTT; CDR3aa: CAWSVTGFANQPQHF
j_gene: TRBJ1-5; v_gene: TRBV2; d_gene: TRBD1; abundance: few; len: 15; CDR3nt: TGTGCCAGCAGGGGGACAGACGGAAGCAATCAGCCCCAGCATTTT; CDR3aa: CASRGTDGSNQPQHF
j_gene: TRBJ2-6; v_gene: TRBV19; d_gene: .; abundance: few; len: 16; CDR3nt: TGTGCCAGTAGTCAGGGACACTCCTCTGGGGCCAACGTCCTGACTTTC; CDR3aa: CASSQGHSSGANVLTF
j_gene: TRBJ1-1; v_gene: TRBV11-2; d_gene: .; abundance: .; len: 13; CDR3nt: TGTGCCAGCAGCGTAAGAGTGAACACTGAAGCTTTCTTT; CDR3aa: CASSVRVNTEAFF
j_gene: TRBJ2-1; v_gene: TRBV4-2; d_gene: TRBD2; abundance: many; len: 16; CDR3nt: TGTGCCAGCAGCCAAGGATGGACTAGCGGATACAATGAGCAGTTCTTC; CDR3aa: CASSQGWTSGYNEQFF
j_gene: TRBJ2-1; v_gene: TRBV3-1; d_gene: .; abundance: .; len: 15; CDR3nt: TGTGCCAGCAGCCAAGCGGGGATTGTCGACAATGAGCAGTTCTTC; CDR3aa: CASSQAGIVDNEQFF
j_gene: TRBJ2-3; v_gene: TRBV30; d_gene: .; abundance: many; len: 15; CDR3nt: TGTGCCTGGAGTGTAGGGCAGGGCTACACAGATACGCAGTATTTT; CDR3aa: CAWSVGQGYTDTQYF
j_gene: TRBJ2-1; v_gene: TRBV7-6; d_gene: .; abundance: few; len: 15; CDR3nt: TGTGCCAGCAGCCCCGACCAGCGGGCCTACAATGAGCAGTTCTTC; CDR3aa: CASSPDQRAYNEQFF
j_gene: TRBJ2-7; v_gene: TRBV7-8; d_gene: .; abundance: .; len: 15; CDR3nt: TGTGCCAGCAGCTATCGGACTGGGAGCTCCTACGAGCAGTACTTC; CDR3aa: CASSYRTGSSYEQYF
j_gene: TRBJ2-1; v_gene: TRBV20-1; d_gene: TRBD2; abundance: .; len: 14; CDR3nt: TGCAGTGCTAGCGGGCGGGAGGGCTACAATGAGCAGTTCTTC; CDR3aa: CSASGREGYNEQFF
j_gene: TRBJ2-1; v_gene: TRBV4-2; d_gene: .; abundance: .; len: 15; CDR3nt: TGTGCCAGCAGCCAAGCTCTAGCGAACTACAATGAGCAGTTCTTC; CDR3aa: CASSQALANYNEQFF
j_gene: TRBJ2-5; v_gene: TRBV3-1; d_gene: .; abundance: .; len: 14; CDR3nt: TGTGCCAGCAGCCCCCTGGGGGGACAAGAGACCCAGTACTTC; CDR3aa: CASSPLGGQETQYF
j_gene: TRBJ2-7; v_gene: TRBV28; d_gene: TRBD2; abundance: few; len: 15; CDR3nt: TGTGCCAGCAGTGATAGCGGGAGGATGACCTACGAGCAGTACTTC; CDR3aa: CASSDSGRMTYEQYF
j_gene: TRBJ1-2; v_gene: TRBV21-1; d_gene: .; abundance: .; len: 16; CDR3nt: TGTGCCAGCAGCAAAGTCGGCAAGCCGAGTAACTATGGCTACACCTTC; CDR3aa: CASSKVGKPSNYGYTF
j_gene: TRBJ1-4; v_gene: TRBV19; d_gene: .; abundance: few; len: 14; CDR3nt: TGTGCCAGTAGTATAGGACAGATTAATGAAAAACTGTTTTTT; CDR3aa: CASSIGQINEKLFF
j_gene: TRBJ2-3; v_gene: TRBV4-1; d_gene: TRBD2; abundance: .; len: 18; CDR3nt: TGCGCCAGCAGCCAAGTTCCCCCGGGGCTAGCGGGGGCAGATACGCAGTATTTT; CDR3aa: CASSQVPPGLAGADTQYF
j_gene: TRBJ2-5; v_gene: TRBV4-1; d_gene: TRBD2; abundance: .; len: 19; CDR3nt: TGCGCCAGCAGCCAAGATCCCCCCCTAGCGGGGGGGACTCCCGAGACCCAGTACTTC; CDR3aa: CASSQDPPLAGGTPETQYF
j_gene: TRBJ2-3; v_gene: TRBV29-1; d_gene: .; abundance: once; len: 13; CDR3nt: TGCAGCCATAAGGGGGGAAGGACAGATACGCAGTATTTT; CDR3aa: CSHKGGRTDTQYF
j_gene: TRBJ1-5; v_gene: TRBV20-1; d_gene: .; abundance: few; len: 14; CDR3nt: TGCAGTGCTAGGGCGACGACGGGAGGCCAGCCCCAGCATTTT; CDR3aa: CSARATTGGQPQHF
j_gene: TRBJ2-3; v_gene: TRBV20-1; d_gene: .; abundance: .; len: 14; CDR3nt: TGCAGAGCTACACCCACGGGGCGGACAGATACGCAGTATTTT; CDR3aa: CRATPTGRTDTQYF
j_gene: TRBJ1-1; v_gene: TRBV25-1; d_gene: .; abundance: many; len: 11; CDR3nt: TGTGCCAGCAGAGGAGAGGCTGAAGCTTTCTTT; CDR3aa: CASRGEAEAFF
j_gene: TRBJ2-1; v_gene: TRBV6-1; d_gene: .; abundance: many; len: 13; CDR3nt: TGTGCCAGCAGTGAAGCTCTACCGGGTGAGCAGTTCTTC; CDR3aa: CASSEALPGEQFF
j_gene: TRBJ2-3; v_gene: TRBV7-2; d_gene: TRBD2; abundance: few; len: 15; CDR3nt: TGTGCCAGCAGCCTGGTAGCGGGAGGGGCAGATACGCAGTATTTT; CDR3aa: CASSLVAGGADTQYF
j_gene: TRBJ2-6; v_gene: TRBV28; d_gene: .; abundance: few; len: 16; CDR3nt: TGTGCCAGCACCCTTCCCGAGGGAAAGGGGGCCAACGTCCTGACTTTC; CDR3aa: CASTLPEGKGANVLTF
j_gene: TRBJ1-1; v_gene: TRBV14; d_gene: .; abundance: .; len: 17; CDR3nt: TGTGCCAGCAGCCAAGGGGCCAGTCGAAAACTAAACACTGAAGCTTTCTTT; CDR3aa: CASSQGASRKLNTEAFF
j_gene: TRBJ1-1; v_gene: TRBV5-1; d_gene: .; abundance: .; len: 17; CDR3nt: TGCGCCAGCAGCTTGAGTAGGGTTGGAAGAATGAACACTGAAGCTTTCTTT; CDR3aa: CASSLSRVGRMNTEAFF
j_gene: TRBJ1-4; v_gene: TRBV6-1; d_gene: TRBD1; abundance: many; len: 17; CDR3nt: TGTGCCAGCAGTGATCAGACAGGGCCGGGGATAAATGAAAAACTGTTTTTT; CDR3aa: CASSDQTGPGINEKLFF
j_gene: TRBJ1-2; v_gene: TRBV3-1; d_gene: TRBD1; abundance: many; len: 15; CDR3nt: TGTGCCAGCAGCCAAGCCCAACAGGGGCGGGATGGCTACACCTTC; CDR3aa: CASSQAQQGRDGYTF
j_gene: TRBJ1-2; v_gene: TRBV6-5; d_gene: .; abundance: few; len: 16; CDR3nt: TGTGCCAGCAGTTATGGGGTACAGGGCACGCAGTATGGCTACACCTTC; CDR3aa: CASSYGVQGTQYGYTF
j_gene: TRBJ1-3; v_gene: TRBV11-2; d_gene: .; abundance: .; len: 14; CDR3nt: TGTGCCAGCAGACAAACTCTGGCCGGAAACACCATATATTTT; CDR3aa: CASRQTLAGNTIYF
j_gene: TRBJ1-2; v_gene: TRBV30; d_gene: TRBD1; abundance: few; len: 12; CDR3nt: TGTGCCTGGATGGGACAGGGGGCTGGCTACACCTTC; CDR3aa: CAWMGQGAGYTF